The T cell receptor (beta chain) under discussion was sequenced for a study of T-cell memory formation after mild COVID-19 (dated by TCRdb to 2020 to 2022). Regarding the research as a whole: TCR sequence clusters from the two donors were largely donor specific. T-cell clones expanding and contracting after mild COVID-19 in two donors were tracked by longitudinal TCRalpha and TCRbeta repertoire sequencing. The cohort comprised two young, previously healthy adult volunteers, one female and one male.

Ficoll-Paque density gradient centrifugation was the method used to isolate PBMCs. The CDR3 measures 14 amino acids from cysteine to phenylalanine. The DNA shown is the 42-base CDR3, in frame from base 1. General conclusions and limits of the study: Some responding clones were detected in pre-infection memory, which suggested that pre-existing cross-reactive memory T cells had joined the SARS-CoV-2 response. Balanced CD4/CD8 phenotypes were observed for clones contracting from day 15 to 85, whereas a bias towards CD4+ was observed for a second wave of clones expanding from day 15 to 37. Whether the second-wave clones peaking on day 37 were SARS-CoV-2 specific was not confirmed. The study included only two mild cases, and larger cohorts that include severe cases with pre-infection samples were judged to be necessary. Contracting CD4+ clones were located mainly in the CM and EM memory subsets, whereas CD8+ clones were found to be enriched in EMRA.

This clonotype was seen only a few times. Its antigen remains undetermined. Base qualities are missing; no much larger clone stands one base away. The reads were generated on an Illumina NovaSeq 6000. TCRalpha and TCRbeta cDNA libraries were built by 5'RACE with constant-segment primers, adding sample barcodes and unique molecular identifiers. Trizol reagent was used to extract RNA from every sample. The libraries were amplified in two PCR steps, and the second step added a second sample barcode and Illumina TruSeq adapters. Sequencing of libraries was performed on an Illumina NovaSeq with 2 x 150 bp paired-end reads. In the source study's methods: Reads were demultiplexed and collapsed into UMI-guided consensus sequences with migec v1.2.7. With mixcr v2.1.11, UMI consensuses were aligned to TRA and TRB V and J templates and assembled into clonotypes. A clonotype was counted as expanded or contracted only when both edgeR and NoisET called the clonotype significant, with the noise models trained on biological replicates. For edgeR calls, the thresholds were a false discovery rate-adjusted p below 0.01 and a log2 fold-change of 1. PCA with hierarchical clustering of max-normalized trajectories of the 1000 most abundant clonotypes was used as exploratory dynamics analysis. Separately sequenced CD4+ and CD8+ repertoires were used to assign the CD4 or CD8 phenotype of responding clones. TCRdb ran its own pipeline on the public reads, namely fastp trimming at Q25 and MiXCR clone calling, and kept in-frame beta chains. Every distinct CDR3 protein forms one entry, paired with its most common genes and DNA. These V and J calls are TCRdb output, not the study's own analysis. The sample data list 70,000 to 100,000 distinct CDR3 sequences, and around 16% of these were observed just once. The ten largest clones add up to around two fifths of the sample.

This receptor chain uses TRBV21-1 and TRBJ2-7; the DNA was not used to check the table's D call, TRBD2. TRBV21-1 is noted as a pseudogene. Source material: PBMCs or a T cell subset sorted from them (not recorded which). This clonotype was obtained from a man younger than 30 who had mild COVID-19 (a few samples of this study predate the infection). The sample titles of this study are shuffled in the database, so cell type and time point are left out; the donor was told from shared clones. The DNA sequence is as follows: TGTGCCAGCAGAAAGACAGTAGCCTGGGAGGAGCAGTACTTC. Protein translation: CASRKTVAWEEQYF.